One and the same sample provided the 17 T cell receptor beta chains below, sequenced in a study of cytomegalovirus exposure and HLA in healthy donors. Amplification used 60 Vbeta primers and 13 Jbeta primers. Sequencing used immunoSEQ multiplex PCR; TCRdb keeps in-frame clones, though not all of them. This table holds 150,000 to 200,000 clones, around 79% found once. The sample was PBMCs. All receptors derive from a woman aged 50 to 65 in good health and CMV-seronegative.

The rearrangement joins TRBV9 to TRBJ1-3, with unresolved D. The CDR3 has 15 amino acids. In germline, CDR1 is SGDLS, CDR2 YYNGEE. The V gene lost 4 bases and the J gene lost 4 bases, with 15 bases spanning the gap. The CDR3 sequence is CASSPRAGGGNTIYF. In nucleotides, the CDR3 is TGTGCCAGCAGCCCCCGGGCCGGAGGGGGAAACACCATATATTTT.

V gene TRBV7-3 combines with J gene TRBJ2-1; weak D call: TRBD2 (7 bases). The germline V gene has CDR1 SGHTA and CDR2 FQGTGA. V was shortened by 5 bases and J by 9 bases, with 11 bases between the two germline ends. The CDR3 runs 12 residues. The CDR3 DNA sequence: TGTGCCAGCAGCCGCGGGGGCTCTGAGCAGTTCTTC. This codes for CASSRGGSEQFF. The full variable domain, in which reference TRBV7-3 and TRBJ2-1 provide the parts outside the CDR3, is GAGVSQTPSNKVTEKGKYVELRCDPISGHTALYWYRQSLGQGPEFLIYFQGTGAADDSGLPNDRFFAVRPEGSVSTLKIQRTERGDSAVYLCASSRGGSEQFFGPGTRLTVL.

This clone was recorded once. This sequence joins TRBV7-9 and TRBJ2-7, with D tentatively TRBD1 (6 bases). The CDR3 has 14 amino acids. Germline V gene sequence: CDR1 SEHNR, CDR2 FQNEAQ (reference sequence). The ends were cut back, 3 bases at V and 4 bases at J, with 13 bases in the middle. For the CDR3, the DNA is TGTGCCAGCAGCTTGGGACAAGCTGGATACGAGCAGTACTTC. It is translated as CASSLGQAGYEQYF.

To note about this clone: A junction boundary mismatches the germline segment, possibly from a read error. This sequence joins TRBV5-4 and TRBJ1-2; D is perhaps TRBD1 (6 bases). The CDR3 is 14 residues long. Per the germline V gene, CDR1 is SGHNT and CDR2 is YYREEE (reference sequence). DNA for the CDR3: TGTGCCAGCAACTTGGATATTGGACAGCGCGGCTACACCTTC. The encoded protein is CASNLDIGQRGYTF.

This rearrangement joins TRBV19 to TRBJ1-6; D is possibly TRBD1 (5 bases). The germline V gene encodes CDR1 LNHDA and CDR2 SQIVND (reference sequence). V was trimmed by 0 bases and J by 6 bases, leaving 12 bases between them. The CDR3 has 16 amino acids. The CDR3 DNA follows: TGTGCCAGTAGTATAGATCTAGGGGTTCGTAATTCACCCCTCCACTTT. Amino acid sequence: CASSIDLGVRNSPLHF. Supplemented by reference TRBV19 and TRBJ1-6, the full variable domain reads DGGITQSPKYLFRKEGQNVTLSCEQNLNHDAMYWYRQDPGQGLRLIYYSQIVNDFQKGDIAEGYSVSREKKESFPLTVTSAQKNPTAFYLCASSIDLGVRNSPLHFGNGTRLTVT.

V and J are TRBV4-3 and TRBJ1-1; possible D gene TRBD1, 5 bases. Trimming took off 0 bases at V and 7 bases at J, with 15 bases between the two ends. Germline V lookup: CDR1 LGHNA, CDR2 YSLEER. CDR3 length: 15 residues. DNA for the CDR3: TGCGCCAGCAGCCAAGATCAGATAGGGGAGGTTGAAGCTTTCTTT. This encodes CASSQDQIGEVEAFF.

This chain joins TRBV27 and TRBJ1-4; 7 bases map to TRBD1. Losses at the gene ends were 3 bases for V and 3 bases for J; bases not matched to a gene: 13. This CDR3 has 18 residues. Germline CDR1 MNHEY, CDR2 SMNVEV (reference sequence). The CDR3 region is CASSLTGKGWKANEKLFF. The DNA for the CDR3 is TGTGCCAGCAGTTTGACAGGGAAAGGTTGGAAAGCTAATGAAAAACTGTTTTTT.

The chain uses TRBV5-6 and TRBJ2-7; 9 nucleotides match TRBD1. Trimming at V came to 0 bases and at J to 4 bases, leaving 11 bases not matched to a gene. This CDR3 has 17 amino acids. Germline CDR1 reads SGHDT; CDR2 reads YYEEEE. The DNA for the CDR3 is TGTGCCAGCAGCTTGGGGGCATCAGGGACAGGGCGGTACGAGCAGTACTTC. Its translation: CASSLGASGTGRYEQYF. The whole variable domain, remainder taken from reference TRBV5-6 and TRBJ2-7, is DAGVTQSPTHLIKTRGQQVTLRCSPKSGHDTVSWYQQALGQGPQFIFQYYEEEERQRGNFPDRFSGHQFPNYSSELNVNALLLGDSALYLCASSLGASGTGRYEQYFGPGTRLTVT.

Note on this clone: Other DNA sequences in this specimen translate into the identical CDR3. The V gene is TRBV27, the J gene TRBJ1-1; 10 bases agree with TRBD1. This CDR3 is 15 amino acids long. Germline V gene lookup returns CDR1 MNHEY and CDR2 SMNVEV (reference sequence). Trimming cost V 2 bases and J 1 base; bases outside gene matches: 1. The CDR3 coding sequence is TGTGCCAGCAGTTTAGGACAGGGGGGGAACACTGAAGCTTTCTTT. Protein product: CASSLGQGGNTEAFF.

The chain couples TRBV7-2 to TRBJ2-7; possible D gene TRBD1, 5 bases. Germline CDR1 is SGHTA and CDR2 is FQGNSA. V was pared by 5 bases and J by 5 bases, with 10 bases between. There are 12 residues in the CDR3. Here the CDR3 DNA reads TGTGCCAGCAGCCGAAGGGGTCACGAGCAGTACTTC. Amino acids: CASSRRGHEQYF.

In DNA form, the CDR3 reads TGTGCCAGCAGTCCAAAAGGGACAGGCGGTCAGCCCCAGCATTTT. Its protein product is CASSPKGTGGQPQHF. The chain recombines TRBV6-6 with TRBJ1-5; 8 bases match TRBD1. Germline V gene sequence: CDR1 MNHNY, CDR2 SVGAGI (reference sequence). This CDR3 spans 15 amino acids. V gave up 5 bases and J gave up 6 bases; unmatched junction bases: 9.

The CDR3 DNA sequence: TGTGCCAGCTCCCCCGACAGCAACATGATGAACACTGAAGCTTTCTTT. Its protein is CASSPDSNMMNTEAFF. The genes are TRBV18 and TRBJ1-1; TRBD1 might be the D (5 bases). V was clipped by 6 bases and J by 0 bases, with 17 bases between them. Germline V gene sequence: CDR1 KGHSH, CDR2 LQKENI. The CDR3 covers 16 residues.

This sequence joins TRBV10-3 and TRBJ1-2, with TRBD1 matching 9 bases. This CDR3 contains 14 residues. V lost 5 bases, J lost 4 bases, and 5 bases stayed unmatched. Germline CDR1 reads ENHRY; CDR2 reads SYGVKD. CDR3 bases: TGTGCCATCAGTCAACAGGGGGCCGGCTATGGCTACACCTTC. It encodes CAISQQGAGYGYTF.

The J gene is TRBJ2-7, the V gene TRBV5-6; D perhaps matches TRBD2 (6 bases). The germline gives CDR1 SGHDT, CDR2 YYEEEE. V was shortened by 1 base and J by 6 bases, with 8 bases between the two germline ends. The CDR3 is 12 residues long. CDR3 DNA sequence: TGTGCCAGCAGCTTGACTAGCTCCGAGCAGTACTTC. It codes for CASSLTSSEQYF.

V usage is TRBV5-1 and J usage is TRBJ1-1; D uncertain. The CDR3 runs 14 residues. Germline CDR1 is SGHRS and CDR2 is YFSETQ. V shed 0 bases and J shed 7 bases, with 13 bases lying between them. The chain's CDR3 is CASSLAGGEGEAFF. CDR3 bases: TGCGCCAGCAGCTTGGCGGGTGGGGAGGGTGAAGCTTTCTTT.

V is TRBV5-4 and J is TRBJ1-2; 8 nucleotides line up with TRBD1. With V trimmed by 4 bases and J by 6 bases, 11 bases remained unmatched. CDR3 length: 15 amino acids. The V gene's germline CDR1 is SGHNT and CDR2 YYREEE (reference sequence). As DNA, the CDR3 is TGTGCCAGCAGCCCCGCCTGGACAGGGTTCAATGGCTACACCTTC. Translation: CASSPAWTGFNGYTF.

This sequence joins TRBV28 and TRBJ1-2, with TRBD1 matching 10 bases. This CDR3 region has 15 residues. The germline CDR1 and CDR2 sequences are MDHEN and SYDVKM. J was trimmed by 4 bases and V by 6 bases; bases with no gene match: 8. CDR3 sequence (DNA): TGTGCCAGCAGCCGGGACAGGGGATCCGGCTATGGCTACACCTTC. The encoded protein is CASSRDRGSGYGYTF.